This TCR beta chain was sequenced in a study of Ad26.COV2.S vaccination and SARS-CoV-2 variants. This CDR3 comprises 16 residues. Germline lookup yields CDR1 SGHNT and CDR2 YYREEE (reference sequence). V gave up 5 bases and J gave up 2 bases; unmatched junction bases: 7. Treatment described: roughly 20 received Ad26.COV2.S at low or high dose, single or two shots; a few received placebo; per-sample allocation not given. Sampling took place 63 days after the first vaccine or placebo injection. The table came from immunoSEQ multiplex PCR; TCRdb's copy has only in-frame clones and leaves some out. This table holds about 350,000 clones, around 89% found once.

The chain combines TRBV5-4 with TRBJ1-1; 12 bases agree with TRBD1. The sequence was collected from a person between 18 and 59 years old who received the Ad26.COV2.S COVID-19 vaccine or a placebo. This material consisted of peripheral blood, taken in a trial of Ad26.COV2.S vaccine versus placebo. Here the CDR3 reads CASRVEGQGANTEAFF. CDR3 sequence (DNA): TGTGCCAGCAGGGTGGAGGGACAGGGGGCTAACACTGAAGCTTTCTTT.